Each of the 6 T cell receptor beta chains below was sequenced from the same sample in a study of human T cells and chemical hapten exposure. One entry per CDR3 protein results from TCRdb running MiXCR on the RACE reads. The sample consists of 90,000 or so distinct CDR3 sequences, about 10% of them appearing once. As to time point: patch test 1, 2 weeks after DPC sensitization. Treatment meaning: therapeutic diphenylcyclopropenone sensitization with weekly scalp DPC. Sequenced material: whole blood, taken in connection with sensitization to the hapten diphenylcyclopropenone (DPC). All receptors derive from a middle-aged man with alopecia areata. Some clones in this sample may be carry-over from other donors' samples.

In its sample, this clonotype was seen many times. The rearrangement links TRBV30 to TRBJ1-2; 12 nucleotides match TRBD1. Germline V CDR1 and CDR2: GTSNPN, SVGIG (reference sequence). The V segment lost 3 bases and the J segment 6 bases; nucleotides outside the gene matches: 8. The CDR3 loop spans 15 amino acids. The DNA for the CDR3 is TGTGCCTGGAGGTCCGGGACAGGGGGCGCGGATGGCTACACCTTC. Translating it yields CAWRSGTGGADGYTF. Full variable domain (rest looked up from reference TRBV30 and TRBJ1-2): SQTIHQWPATLVQPVGSPLSLECTVEGTSNPNLYWYRQAAGRGLQLLFYSVGIGQISSEVPQNLSASRPQDRQFILSSKKLLLSDSGFYLCAWRSGTGGADGYTFGSGTRLTVV.

This chain uses TRBV6-4 with TRBJ2-2, with a possible D match to TRBD2 (6 bases). The CDR3 loop spans 15 amino acids. Trimming took 3 bases from V and 6 from J, leaving 14 bases between them. Germline CDR1 MRHNA, CDR2 SNTAGT. CDR3: CASSEQEGFPGELFF. The CDR3 DNA reads as TGTGCCAGCAGTGAGCAGGAGGGTTTCCCCGGGGAGCTGTTTTTT.

This clonotype was counted between two and nine times. The chain is built from TRBV6-2 or TRBV6-3 and TRBJ2-2; 10 bases line up with TRBD1. V shed 6 bases, J shed 5 bases, and the junction held 6 bases outside the gene matches. The CDR3 is 15 residues long. Germline V lookup: CDR1 MNHEY, CDR2 SVGEGT. The CDR3 spells CASSRTGGETGELFF. The CDR3 bases are TGTGCCAGCAGCCGGACAGGGGGAGAGACCGGGGAGCTGTTTTTT.

This clonotype was seen only a few times. The V and J genes are TRBV12-3 or TRBV12-4 and TRBJ2-1; TRBD2 matches at 12 bases. The V segment lost 7 bases and the J segment 8 bases; nucleotides outside the gene matches: 9. The length of the CDR3 is 15 residues. The CDR3 nucleotides read TGTGCCAGCATCCTGACTAGCGGGAGAGTCGATGAGCAGTTCTTC. Protein: CASILTSGRVDEQFF.

This clonotype appeared many times. This chain links TRBV6-4 with TRBJ1-5; the D gene is possibly TRBD1 (6 bases). CDR3 length: 15 amino acids. V was shortened by 3 bases and J by 2 bases, with 11 bases between the two germline ends. CDR1 is MRHNA, CDR2 SNTAGT, per germline. Here the CDR3 reads CASSEQGGRNQPQHF. CDR3 nucleotides: TGTGCCAGCAGTGAACAGGGAGGACGCAATCAGCCCCAGCATTTT.

In its sample, this clonotype was seen a few times. This chain links TRBV18 with TRBJ1-1; 7 nucleotides line up with TRBD1. Trimming at V came to 3 bases and at J to 3 bases, leaving 7 bases not matched to a gene. Germline V gene lookup returns CDR1 KGHSH and CDR2 LQKENI. The CDR3 has 15 residues. In nucleotides, the CDR3 is TGTGCCAGCTCACCGCTGACAGGGATTGACACTGAAGCTTTCTTT. Protein sequence: CASSPLTGIDTEAFF.